The rows below give T cell receptor beta chains drawn from one sample of a study of shared clonotypes between healthy human individuals. The data were produced by immunoSEQ multiplex PCR, yet TCRdb's version contains in-frame clones alone and is incomplete. The repertoire consists of 2 million to 2.5 million clones, with over 85% occurring once and the leading ten covering 0.1% to 0.15%. Specimen: naive CD4+ T cells sorted from blood. The receptors stem from a man between 18 and 29 years old in good health. CDR3s include the opening cysteine and the closing phenylalanine or tryptophan. A D gene is named only where the DNA matches it firmly. Clone size, where shown, is once, few, many, or a class for clones that have expanded.

clone_size,d_call,j_call,v_call,cdr3_nt,cdr3_aa
.,.,TRBJ2-1,TRBV19,TGTGCCAGTAGGGCAGGCAATGAGCAGTTCTTC,CASRAGNEQFF
.,.,TRBJ2-6,TRBV11-3,TGTGCCAGCAGCTTAGGTCCGGAGTCTGGGGCCAACGTCCTGACTTTC,CASSLGPESGANVLTF
.,TRBD1,TRBJ1-3,TRBV6-6,TGTGCCAGCAGTCGGACTCGACAGGGGGCATACACCATATATTTT,CASSRTRQGAYTIYF
.,TRBD2,TRBJ2-5,TRBV10-1,TGCGCCAGCAGTGAGAGCGGGAGGCTCCAAGAGACCCAGTACTTC,CASSESGRLQETQYF
few,TRBD1,TRBJ1-6,TRBV19,TGTGCCAGTAGCCAGGGGGCCGATAATTCACCCCTCCACTTT,CASSQGADNSPLHF
.,.,TRBJ2-1,TRBV5-4,TGTGCCAGCAGTCCGGACGTAAGCTCCTACAATGAGCAGTTCTTC,CASSPDVSSYNEQFF
.,TRBD1,TRBJ1-5,TRBV30,TGTGCCTGGGGTGACGGGACAGGGGCTCAGCCCCAGCATTTT,CAWGDGTGAQPQHF
once,TRBD2,TRBJ2-3,TRBV5-4,TGTGCCAGCAGCTCTCGACTAGCGGGGGGGCCAAATACGCAGTATTTT,CASSSRLAGGPNTQYF
.,TRBD1,TRBJ1-1,TRBV6-5,TGTGCCAGCAGGCGCCGTGGGACAGGGAACACTGAAGCTTTCTTT,CASRRRGTGNTEAFF
once,TRBD2,TRBJ2-7,TRBV11-2,TGTGCCAGCAGCGTAGCGGGATACTCCTACGAGCAGTACTTC,CASSVAGYSYEQYF
.,.,TRBJ1-6,TRBV10-1,TGCGCCAGCAGGCCACGGGGGGGTTCACCCCTCCACTTT,CASRPRGGSPLHF
.,.,TRBJ1-6,TRBV6-5,TGTGCCAGCAGTTACCTGTCTGGGGGGTTCGGCTCACCCCTCCACTTT,CASSYLSGGFGSPLHF
.,.,TRBJ2-2,TRBV2,TGTGCCAGCAGCCGAGCTTGGGGTGACACCGGGGAGCTGTTTTTT,CASSRAWGDTGELFF
.,.,TRBJ1-2,TRBV28,TGTGCCAGCAGTGCCGGGGCCCCGGGGATCTATGGCTACACCTTC,CASSAGAPGIYGYTF
.,.,TRBJ1-1,TRBV7-9,TGTGCCAGCAGCTTAGGGGAAAGGGGCGGTGAAGCTTTCTTT,CASSLGERGGEAFF
.,TRBD1,TRBJ1-1,TRBV14,TGTGCCAGCAGCCAAGTGCCAGGGGGTTCTGAAGCTTTCTTT,CASSQVPGGSEAFF
once,.,TRBJ1-4,TRBV2,TGTGCCAGCAGTGACAAGGGTTTCGGCGAAAAACTGTTTTTT,CASSDKGFGEKLFF
.,TRBD1,TRBJ2-3,TRBV5-1,TGCGCCAGCAGCATGGGACAGGGCACGGATACGCAGTATTTT,CASSMGQGTDTQYF
.,.,TRBJ1-1,TRBV19,TGTGCCAGTAGTATGATTCGGGCGAACACTGAAGCTTTCTTT,CASSMIRANTEAFF
.,.,TRBJ1-3,TRBV7-2,TGTGCCAGCAGCTTACGTCCTCAGGGAACTGGAAACACCATATATTTT,CASSLRPQGTGNTIYF
.,TRBD1,TRBJ2-7,TRBV5-4,TGTGCCAGCAGCTTGGACAGGGGGCAATACGAGCAGTACTTC,CASSLDRGQYEQYF
.,.,TRBJ1-1,TRBV28,TGTGCCAGCAGTTCGACAGGTGAAGCTTTCTTT,CASSSTGEAFF
.,.,TRBJ2-5,TRBV5-4,TGTGCCAGCAGCTTGTCCCTTCAAGAGACCCAGTACTTC,CASSLSLQETQYF
.,.,TRBJ2-2,TRBV2,TGTGCCAGCAGAGCAGGGCCTGTGAACACCGGGGAGCTGTTTTTT,CASRAGPVNTGELFF